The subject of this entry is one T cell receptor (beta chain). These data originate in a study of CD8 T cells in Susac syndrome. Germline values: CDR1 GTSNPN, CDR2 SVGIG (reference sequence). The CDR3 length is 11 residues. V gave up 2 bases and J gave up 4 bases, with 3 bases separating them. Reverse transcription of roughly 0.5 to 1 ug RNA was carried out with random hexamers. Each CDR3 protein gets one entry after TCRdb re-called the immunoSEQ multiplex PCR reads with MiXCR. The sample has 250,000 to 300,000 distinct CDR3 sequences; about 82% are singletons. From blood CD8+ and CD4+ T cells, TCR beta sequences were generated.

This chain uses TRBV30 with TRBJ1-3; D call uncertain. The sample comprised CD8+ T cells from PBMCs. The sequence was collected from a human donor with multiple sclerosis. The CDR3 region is CAWSFGNTIYF. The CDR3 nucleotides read TGTGCCTGGAGTTTCGGAAACACCATATATTTT.